The 8 T cell receptor beta chains reported below all come from one sample, sequenced in a study of spatial heterogeneity in lung cancer. Time point defined: sample taken at primary tumor resection. TCRdb reprocessed the 5' RACE reads with MiXCR, giving one entry per CDR3 protein. In the table there are 7,000 to 10,000 distinct CDR3 sequences, less than 20% of which are singletons. The sequenced sample was normal lung tissue next to the tumor, obtained at surgery. These receptors all stem from a male donor with early-stage non-small cell lung cancer.

This clonotype was observed a few times. This chain uses TRBV29-1 with TRBJ2-1, with D unresolved. CDR3 length: 10 amino acids. V gave up 5 bases and J gave up 10 bases, with 9 bases separating them. CDR1 is SQVTM, CDR2 ANQGSEA, per germline. The CDR3 loop is CSVWLGEQFF. The CDR3 DNA is TGCAGCGTTTGGCTCGGGGAGCAGTTCTTC.

This clonotype was seen at least ten times. The V and J genes are TRBV6-6 and TRBJ1-5; D gene ambiguous. The length of the CDR3 is 14 residues. V gave up 7 bases and J gave up 2 bases, with 12 bases separating them. Germline V lookup: CDR1 MNHNY, CDR2 SVGAGI (reference sequence). This CDR3 is CASMPQSGNQPQHF. The CDR3 bases are TGTGCCAGCATGCCTCAAAGTGGCAATCAGCCCCAGCATTTT.

This clonotype was picked up a small number of times. The chain uses TRBV20-1 and TRBJ2-7, with 10 bases that match TRBD1. V gave up 7 bases and J gave up 1 base; unmatched junction bases: 7. This CDR3 is built from 14 residues. The germline V gene encodes CDR1 DFQATT and CDR2 SNEGSKA (reference sequence). This chain's CDR3 is CSGTTGGNSYEQYF. CDR3 bases: TGCAGTGGAACGACAGGGGGCAATTCCTACGAGCAGTACTTC.

The chain has TRBV3-1 and TRBJ2-3, with 14 bases identical to TRBD2. The V gene's germline CDR1 is LGHDT and CDR2 YNNKEL (reference sequence). V shed 5 bases, J shed 6 bases, and the junction held 7 bases outside the gene matches. This CDR3 has 16 residues. The CDR3 reads CASSKWTSGGRDTQYF. The CDR3 DNA sequence: TGTGCCAGCAGCAAATGGACTAGCGGGGGGAGGGATACGCAGTATTTT.

By sample share, this clonotype is medium-sized. The chain combines TRBV12-3 or TRBV12-4 with TRBJ2-3; perhaps TRBD2 as D (6 bases). Trimming removed 6 bases at V and 1 base at J, with 17 bases between. This CDR3 has 16 amino acids. The CDR3 DNA reads as TGTGCCAGCAGCCGGGTGGAGGGTGGGGGCACAGATACGCAGTATTTT. Its protein product is CASSRVEGGGTDTQYF.

This clonotype ranks as large (0.1 to 1%). V is TRBV30 and J is TRBJ1-1; no clear D gene. The V end was cut by 0 bases, the J end by 5 bases, with 13 bases between. The CDR3 runs 14 residues. Germline assignment: CDR1 GTSNPN and CDR2 SVGIG (reference sequence). The chain's CDR3 is CAWSVPGKGTEAFF. The CDR3 DNA reads as TGTGCCTGGAGTGTACCCGGAAAGGGTACTGAAGCTTTCTTT.

This chain links TRBV6-5 with TRBJ2-1; TRBD1 is a possible D gene (6 bases). Germline-derived CDR1 and CDR2 are MNHEY and SVGAGI. V was cut by 6 bases and J by 2 bases, with 11 bases left in between. This CDR3 is 14 amino acids long. CDR3 loop: CASSLTGPYNEQFF. In DNA, the CDR3 is TGTGCCAGCAGCCTCACAGGGCCCTACAATGAGCAGTTCTTC.

This chain uses TRBV4-3 with TRBJ2-7; D not certain. The CDR3 length is 13 residues. Germline CDR1 reads LGHNA; CDR2 reads YSLEER. V lost 0 bases and J 9 bases, leaving 12 bases between the germline ends. The DNA for the CDR3 is TGCGCCAGCAGCCAAGAAGATTCTTCTTGGCAGTACTTC. It encodes CASSQEDSSWQYF.